This TCR beta chain was sequenced for a study of PD-1 blockade in classical Hodgkin lymphoma. This sample's time point: cycle 4 day 1 (C4D1), after about 6 weeks of nivolumab. Patients all relapsed after autologous stem cell transplantation, and there was variation in brentuximab vedotin exposure. TCRdb's copy holds only in-frame clones and misses some; the assay was immunoSEQ multiplex PCR. Here the sample spans some 93,000 clones, 65% to 85% being singletons. Trimming shortened V by 6 bases and J by 4 bases, and 18 bases separated the two germline ends. CDR3 length equals 15 residues. CDR1 MNHNS and CDR2 SASEGT come from the germline V gene.

This sample comprised peripheral blood mononuclear cells (PBMCs), obtained before the fourth cycle of nivolumab. The TCR originated in a human donor with classical Hodgkin lymphoma. The V and J genes are TRBV6-1 and TRBJ1-2; D might be TRBD1 (6 bases). The CDR3 region is CASSPTGMGSYGYTF. Here the CDR3 DNA reads TGTGCCAGCAGCCCAACAGGGATGGGATCCTATGGCTACACCTTC.